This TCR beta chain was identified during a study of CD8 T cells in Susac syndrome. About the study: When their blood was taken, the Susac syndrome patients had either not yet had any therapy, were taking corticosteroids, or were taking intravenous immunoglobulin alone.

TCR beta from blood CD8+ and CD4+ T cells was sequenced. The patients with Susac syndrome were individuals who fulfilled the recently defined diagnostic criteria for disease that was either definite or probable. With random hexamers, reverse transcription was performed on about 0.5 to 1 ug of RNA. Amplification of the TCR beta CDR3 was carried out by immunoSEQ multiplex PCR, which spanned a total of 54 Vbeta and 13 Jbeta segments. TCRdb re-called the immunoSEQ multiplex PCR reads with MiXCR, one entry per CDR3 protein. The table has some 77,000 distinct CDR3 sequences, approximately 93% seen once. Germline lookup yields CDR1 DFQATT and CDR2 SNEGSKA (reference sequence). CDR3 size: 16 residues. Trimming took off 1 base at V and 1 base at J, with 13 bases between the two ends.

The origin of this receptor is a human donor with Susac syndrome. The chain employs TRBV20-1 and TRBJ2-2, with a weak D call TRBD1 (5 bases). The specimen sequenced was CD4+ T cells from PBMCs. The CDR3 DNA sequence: TGCAGTGCTAGAGGAAGGAGACAGAAGAACACCGGGGAGCTGTTTTTT. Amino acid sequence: CSARGRRQKNTGELFF.